This TCR beta chain appears in the sequencing data of a study of early T cells in non-severe SARS-CoV-2 infection. The overall study: Sequencing of bulk RNA from unsorted whole blood was done, without chain pairing.

Attachment of unique molecular identifiers was made to individual cDNA molecules. TCRdb re-called the 5' RACE reads with MiXCR, one entry per CDR3 protein. Here the sample spans some 36,000 distinct CDR3 sequences, about 6.8% being singletons. The germline CDR1 and CDR2 sequences are SNHLY and FYNNEI. Between the trimmed V and J ends, which lost 5 bases and 8 bases, there was a span of 12 bases. The CDR3 spans 12 residues. The TCR comes from an adult who was a healthcare worker with PCR-confirmed SARS-CoV-2 infection or an uninfected control (not recorded which). The V gene is TRBV2, the J gene TRBJ1-2; D uncertain. The material sequenced was whole blood, taken at baseline. The CDR3 sequence: CASSPRVGGYTF. The DNA of the CDR3 is TGTGCCAGCAGTCCGAGGGTCGGCGGCTACACCTTC.